These T cell receptor beta chains were read from a single sample in a study of PD-L1 blockade in urothelial cancer. Assay: immunoSEQ multiplex PCR; the TCRdb copy retains only in-frame clones and omits some. Among 20,000 to 30,000 clones, 87% were seen once, and the ten largest hold 3% to 3.5%. The sample was PBMCs, taken around atezolizumab (anti-PD-L1) treatment. Every receptor here comes from a man aged 45-65 years with urothelial cancer. Each CDR3 is given with its conserved first and last residue. The order of the fields is J gene, clone size, V gene, D gene, CDR3 DNA, CDR3 protein. The D gene is left open where the match is weak. Not all rows give a size; the values are once, few, many and, for expanded clones, a class.

j_gene: TRBJ1-5; abundance: .; v_gene: TRBV19; d_gene: .; CDR3nt: TGTGCCAGTACTTATAGGGCTCAGGGTAGGATTAGCAATCAGCCCCAGCATTTT; CDR3aa: CASTYRAQGRISNQPQHF
j_gene: TRBJ2-5; abundance: once; v_gene: TRBV7-9; d_gene: TRBD1; CDR3nt: TGTGCCAGCATAGGGACAGGTCAAGAGACCCAGTACTTC; CDR3aa: CASIGTGQETQYF
j_gene: TRBJ2-1; abundance: .; v_gene: TRBV10-3; d_gene: .; CDR3nt: TGTGCCATCAACGGGAGCCCCTACAATGAGCAGTTCTTC; CDR3aa: CAINGSPYNEQFF
j_gene: TRBJ2-1; abundance: .; v_gene: TRBV4-1; d_gene: .; CDR3nt: TGCGCCAGCAGCCAAGGTCAGGGTGATGAGCAGTTCTTC; CDR3aa: CASSQGQGDEQFF
j_gene: TRBJ2-2; abundance: .; v_gene: TRBV5-4; d_gene: .; CDR3nt: TGTGCCAGCAGCTTGTCTAGCACGGGCGGGGAGCTGTTTTTT; CDR3aa: CASSLSSTGGELFF
j_gene: TRBJ1-3; abundance: .; v_gene: TRBV6-5; d_gene: .; CDR3nt: TGTGCCAGCAGACTACAGGGCTCGGACACCATATATTTT; CDR3aa: CASRLQGSDTIYF
j_gene: TRBJ1-2; abundance: once; v_gene: TRBV6-1; d_gene: TRBD1; CDR3nt: TGTGCCAGCAGGGACAGGGCTAACTATGGCTACACCTTC; CDR3aa: CASRDRANYGYTF
j_gene: TRBJ2-5; abundance: once; v_gene: TRBV5-1; d_gene: TRBD2; CDR3nt: TGCGCCAGCAGCCCGGGACTAGCGGGGGGGCCTTTATCCGAGACCCAGTACTTC; CDR3aa: CASSPGLAGGPLSETQYF
j_gene: TRBJ2-7; abundance: few; v_gene: TRBV5-4; d_gene: .; CDR3nt: TGTGCCAGCAGCTTGGCTGGCTCTCCAACCTACGAGCAGTACTTC; CDR3aa: CASSLAGSPTYEQYF
j_gene: TRBJ2-2; abundance: .; v_gene: TRBV11-3; d_gene: TRBD2; CDR3nt: TGTGCCAGCAGCTTTAGGACTAGCGGTAAAAACACCGGGGAGCTGTTTTTT; CDR3aa: CASSFRTSGKNTGELFF
j_gene: TRBJ1-5; abundance: .; v_gene: TRBV7-8; d_gene: TRBD1; CDR3nt: TGTGCCAGCAGCATACAGGGGCGAAGTGGCAATCAGCCCCAGCATTTT; CDR3aa: CASSIQGRSGNQPQHF